This entry concerns a single T cell receptor beta chain. What it recognizes is unknown. Described treatment: approximately 18 received Ad26.COV2.S at low or high dose, single or two shots; 5 received placebo; per-sample allocation not given. Samples were taken on day 63 after the first vaccine or placebo injection. The data belong to a study of Ad26.COV2.S vaccination and SARS-CoV-2 variants. The wider study: Intramuscular Ad26.COV2.S at 5x10^10 or 1x10^11 viral particles. Study-wide results and caveats: In TCR breadth and depth analyses, total T cell responses may have been underestimated.

The data were produced by immunoSEQ multiplex PCR, yet TCRdb's version contains in-frame clones alone and is incomplete. The repertoire has 380,000 or so clones, 88% of them found once; the top ten carry 6.4%. In germline, CDR1 is LNHNV, CDR2 YYDKDF (reference sequence). The CDR3 contains 13 residues. The ends were cut back, 4 bases at V and 3 bases at J, with 8 bases in the middle. The TCR originated in a person between 18 and 65 years old who received the Ad26.COV2.S COVID-19 vaccine or a placebo. The J gene is TRBJ2-3, the V gene TRBV15, with no clear D. The source material was peripheral blood, sampled in a trial of Ad26.COV2.S vaccine versus placebo. CDR3 DNA sequence: TGTGCCACCAGCACCTCCCATACAGATACGCAGTATTTT. Amino acids: CATSTSHTDTQYF.